This TCR beta chain was identified in a study of metastatic and nonmetastatic thyroid tumors. TCRdb recomputed clones from the PCR reads via MiXCR. Of 25,000 to 30,000 clones listed, roughly 26% were seen once; the top ten hold over 5%. This clone was recorded many times. Thyroid surgery took place with no prior treatment in any patient. Sequencing was carried out using blood. The TCR was taken from a female donor with papillary thyroid cancer or a benign thyroid nodule (not recorded which). Some clones in this sample may be carry-over from other donors' samples.

The CDR3 sequence is CSATPPGRADTQYF. The DNA of the CDR3 is TGCAGTGCGACTCCCCCGGGTCGGGCAGATACGCAGTATTTT. This chain links TRBV20-1 with TRBJ2-3, with D unclear. The V gene's germline CDR1 is DFQATT and CDR2 SNEGSKA (reference sequence). V was shortened by 6 bases and J by 4 bases, with 17 bases between the two germline ends. This CDR3 spans 14 amino acids.